Sequencing of this TCR beta chain was carried out in a study of T cell changes during pregnancy in multiple sclerosis (dated by TCRdb to the late 2010s). The study in broad terms: The study examined how the T cell repertoire changed over the course of pregnancy in women with multiple sclerosis.

About this clone: Its recognized antigen is unknown. No base quality information exists; no much larger clone differs at one position.

Library construction relied on the immunoSEQ multiplex PCR assay. TCRdb retrieved this table from immuneACCESS and kept in-frame rearrangements only. Not all clones are present; in checked studies, unresolved V genes account for under half, and no reason is known for the remainder. The sample contains about 100,000 clones, over 85% of them found a single time. Around 1.2% of the sample comes from the top ten. The germline V gene (reference sequence) yields MNHEY for CDR1 and SMNVEV for CDR2. The CDR3, cysteine through phenylalanine, is 15 amino acids long. Only the CDR3 portion is preserved as DNA: 45 bases, with reading frame beginning at the first base. Compared with germline, V lacks 6 bases and J lacks 4 bases; bases without a gene match: 11.

The TCR comes from a female donor with multiple sclerosis, enrolled in a pregnancy study. Recombination linked TRBV27 to TRBJ1-1; 7 bases in the junction line up with TRBD1. This material consisted of peripheral blood, taken in the second trimester of pregnancy. The CDR3 region: CASSQTGSYPTEAFF. The DNA sequence is given as TGTGCCAGCAGCCAGACAGGGAGCTACCCCACTGAAGCTTTCTTT.